The 14 T cell receptor beta chains presented below share a single source sample, sequenced in a study of CD8 T cells in ankylosing spondylitis. From the 5' RACE reads, TCRdb called clonotypes with MiXCR, one entry per CDR3 protein. This sample has about 300,000 distinct CDR3 sequences, with around 20% found just once. Input material: blood, either unsorted or a sorted T cell fraction (not recorded which). These receptors originate from a female donor with ankylosing spondylitis or in good health (not recorded which).

This clonotype appeared a few times. This chain connects TRBV20-1 to TRBJ2-3, with D perhaps being TRBD1 or TRBD2 (5 bases each). Trimming removed 5 bases at V and 5 bases at J, with 26 bases between. This CDR3 region has 17 residues. Germline V gives CDR1 DFQATT, CDR2 SNEGSKA (reference sequence). The CDR3 here is CSAGYPGAGQWEDTQYF. The CDR3 DNA reads TGCAGTGCTGGGTACCCCGGGGCGGGTCAATGGGAAGATACGCAGTATTTT.

The chain combines TRBV7-2 with TRBJ2-5; D gene ambiguous. V was cut by 1 base and J by 2 bases, with 8 bases left in between. This CDR3 is 14 amino acids long. Germline CDR1 is SGHTA and CDR2 is FQGNSA. As DNA, the CDR3 is TGTGCCAGCAGCTTAGGCCCCCCTCAAGAGACCCAGTACTTC. Residues: CASSLGPPQETQYF.

The chain links TRBV6-5 to TRBJ2-6, with a possible D match to TRBD1 (5 bases). The CDR3 runs 16 residues. From germline, CDR1 is MNHEY and CDR2 SVGAGI. V was shortened by 0 bases and J by 2 bases, with 8 bases between the two germline ends. CDR3 residues: CASSYSQGTGANVLTF. CDR3 nucleotides: TGTGCCAGCAGTTACTCCCAGGGTACTGGGGCCAACGTCCTGACTTTC.

This sequence joins TRBV6-5 and TRBJ2-1, with D unclear. The V gene lost 4 bases and the J gene lost 4 bases, with 14 bases spanning the gap. Germline V gene lookup returns CDR1 MNHEY and CDR2 SVGAGI. The CDR3 consists of 15 residues. The CDR3 coding sequence is TGTGCCAGCAGTTGGGAACCAGGCTCGTACAATGAGCAGTTCTTC. It yields the protein CASSWEPGSYNEQFF.

This clonotype was detected a few times. The J gene is TRBJ1-5, the V gene TRBV18; D might be TRBD1 (6 bases). The CDR3 contains 13 residues. The V gene lost 5 bases and the J gene lost 5 bases, with 10 bases spanning the gap. Per germline, CDR1 KGHSH and CDR2 LQKENI. The CDR3 is CASSTEGDQPQHF. The CDR3 DNA is TGTGCCAGCTCAACCGAGGGGGATCAGCCCCAGCATTTT.

CDR3 coding DNA: TGCGCCAGCAGCCAAGATGCGAGCACAGATACGCAGTATTTT. Protein sequence: CASSQDASTDTQYF. The rearrangement joins TRBV4-3 to TRBJ2-3; D remains ambiguous. Trimming removed 0 bases from V and 0 bases from J, with 4 bases in between. The CDR3 spans 14 residues. Germline V lookup: CDR1 LGHNA, CDR2 YSLEER.

This chain joins TRBV3-1 and TRBJ2-3, with a tentative D call TRBD1 (6 bases). This CDR3 has 16 residues. Trimming cost V 0 bases and J 3 bases, with 13 bases left between them. Germline V gene sequence: CDR1 LGHDT, CDR2 YNNKEL (reference sequence). CDR3 DNA sequence: TGTGCCAGCAGCCAAGATAAAAGGGGGATGACAGATACGCAGTATTTT. It is translated as CASSQDKRGMTDTQYF.

The chain carries TRBV9 and TRBJ1-1; no clear D gene. CDR3 size: 15 residues. The V end lost 4 bases, the J end lost 1 base, and 14 bases lay between the germline ends. Per the germline V gene, CDR1 is SGDLS and CDR2 is YYNGEE. This CDR3 reads CASSPWAEPNTEAFF. CDR3 DNA sequence: TGTGCCAGCAGCCCATGGGCGGAGCCGAACACTGAAGCTTTCTTT.

This clonotype was found a few times. The V gene is TRBV3-1, the J gene TRBJ2-1; 9 nucleotides agree with TRBD2. The V and J ends lost 6 bases and 9 bases, in that order; junction bases with no gene match: 3. The CDR3 loop spans 12 amino acids. Germline CDR1 reads LGHDT; CDR2 reads YNNKEL (reference sequence). Here the CDR3 DNA reads TGTGCCAGCAGTGTAGCGGGAGTTGAGCAGTTCTTC. Amino acids: CASSVAGVEQFF.

This clonotype was observed a few times. V is TRBV5-1 and J is TRBJ2-2, with TRBD2 matching over 12 bases. The germline CDR1 and CDR2 sequences are SGHRS and YFSETQ. The J segment lost 6 bases and the V segment lost 1 base, leaving 7 bases of the junction unmatched. This CDR3 has 17 residues. CDR3 DNA: TGCGCCAGCAGCTTGATCCCTAGCGGGAGGGCCCCCGGGGAGCTGTTTTTT. This sequence encodes CASSLIPSGRAPGELFF.

There are a few counts of this clonotype. The V and J genes are TRBV5-4 and TRBJ2-3; TRBD2 matches at 10 bases. This CDR3 contains 19 residues. Trimming at V came to 1 base and at J to 4 bases, leaving 15 bases not matched to a gene. Germline V CDR1 and CDR2: SGHNT, YYREEE (reference sequence). Here the CDR3 reads CASSLRAARASGRSDTQYF. CDR3 nucleotide sequence: TGTGCCAGCAGCTTGAGGGCGGCCAGGGCTAGCGGGAGATCAGATACGCAGTATTTT.

This clonotype was seen only a few times. The chain links TRBV20-1 to TRBJ2-1, with a weak D call TRBD2 (5 bases). V was pared by 3 bases and J by 0 bases, with 9 bases between. The CDR3 consists of 14 residues. The V gene's germline CDR1 is DFQATT and CDR2 SNEGSKA (reference sequence). The chain's CDR3 is CSASRDGSYNEQFF. The CDR3 region has the DNA TGCAGTGCTAGCCGGGATGGCTCCTACAATGAGCAGTTCTTC.

This clonotype was seen only a few times. The chain links TRBV7-8 to TRBJ2-2; D remains unclear. Germline CDR1 reads SGHVS; CDR2 reads FQNEAQ. V shed 0 bases and J shed 3 bases, with 11 bases lying between them. This CDR3 is built from 16 residues. The CDR3 region is CASSLAHGWDTGELFF. DNA of the CDR3: TGTGCCAGCAGCTTAGCGCACGGGTGGGACACCGGGGAGCTGTTTTTT.

This chain links TRBV20-1 with TRBJ1-2; D is perhaps TRBD1 (6 bases). Germline CDR1 DFQATT, CDR2 SNEGSKA (reference sequence). Trimming took off 3 bases at V and 2 bases at J, with 7 bases between the two ends. This CDR3 is built from 12 residues. CDR3 residues: CSARDSNYGYTF. Written as DNA, the CDR3 is TGCAGTGCTAGGGACAGCAACTATGGCTACACCTTC.